The T cell receptor (beta chain) described here comes from a study of T cell repertoires in ileal Crohn's disease. Whole-study results and caveats: High-frequency clones were more common in sorted CD8 than CD4 cells.

The protocol was immunoSEQ multiplex PCR, while the TCRdb copy is restricted to in-frame clones and leaves out a portion. Of about 15,000 clones in the sample, approximately 84% were seen once. Trimming cost V 9 bases and J 0 bases, with 9 bases left between them. The CDR3 length is 12 residues. Germline V lookup: CDR1 MNHNS, CDR2 SASEGT. Points on this clone: Its specificity is unknown.

Sample time point: neoterminal ileum biopsy at postoperative endoscopy, about 6 months after surgery. Input material: ileal tissue. The J gene is TRBJ2-7, the V gene TRBV6-1; perhaps TRBD2 as D (5 bases). The TCR comes from an adult with Crohn's disease. CDR3 region: CASLGISYEQYF. CDR3 DNA sequence: TGTGCCAGTCTCGGGATCTCCTACGAGCAGTACTTC.